These 32 T cell receptor beta chains originate from one sample sequenced in a study of T-cell reconstitution after alpha-beta-depleted transplantation in children. Preparation of the TCRbeta library used unique molecular identifiers. TCRdb fed the PCR reads into MiXCR, producing one record per CDR3 protein. This table has 600,000 to 700,000 distinct CDR3 sequences, 13% appearing once. The sequenced sample was PBMCs, obtained before TCRalphabeta/CD19-depleted stem cell transplant. All receptors derive from a girl aged 2 to 9 with congenital amegakaryocytic thrombocytopenia, due to receive a stem cell transplant.

The chain joins TRBV12-3 or TRBV12-4 to TRBJ2-5, with D perhaps matching TRBD1 or TRBD2 (6 bases each). The V and J ends lost 6 bases and 4 bases respectively, with 9 bases between them. The CDR3 loop spans 12 amino acids. CDR3 DNA: TGTGCCAGCAGCAAGGGGGGAGAGACCCAGTACTTC. Translating gives CASSKGGETQYF.

This clonotype was found many times. The chain is built from TRBV7-6 and TRBJ2-3; D is unresolved. Trimming removed 5 bases from V and 3 bases from J, with 12 bases in between. CDR1 is SGHVS, CDR2 FNYEAQ, per germline. CDR3 length: 14 residues. The DNA for the CDR3 is TGTGCCAGCAGCCCCCTGTCGGGTACAGATACGCAGTATTTT. Its protein is CASSPLSGTDTQYF.

The chain uses TRBV30 and TRBJ2-1; 7 bases map to TRBD2. V shed 5 bases and J 4 bases; nucleotides not matched to a gene: 8. CDR3 size: 14 residues. In germline, CDR1 is GTSNPN, CDR2 SVGIG (reference sequence). For the CDR3, the DNA is TGTGCCTGGGGACGCGGGACTACTTACAATGAGCAGTTCTTC. Its translation is CAWGRGTTYNEQFF.

This clonotype came up many times. The CDR3 sequence is CASSYLQGRSSYEQYF. CDR3 bases: TGTGCCAGCAGTTACTTACAGGGTAGGAGCTCCTACGAGCAGTACTTC. The V and J genes are TRBV6-5 and TRBJ2-7; possibly TRBD1 for D (6 bases). CDR3 length: 16 residues. V dropped 1 base and J dropped 0 bases, with 13 bases sitting between them. The germline CDR1 and CDR2 sequences are MNHEY and SVGAGI.

J is TRBJ2-3 and V is TRBV7-9; D not resolved. The CDR3 runs 15 residues. Germline lookup yields CDR1 SEHNR and CDR2 FQNEAQ (reference sequence). Trimming shortened V by 3 bases and J by 2 bases, and 12 bases separated the two germline ends. CDR3 loop: CASSFLPRVTDTQYF. The CDR3 nucleotides read TGTGCCAGCAGCTTCCTCCCTAGGGTCACAGATACGCAGTATTTT. Variable domain in full (rest from reference TRBV7-9 and TRBJ2-3): DTGVSQNPRHKITKRGQNVTFRCDPISEHNRLYWYRQTLGQGPEFLTYFQNEAQLEKSRLLSDRFSAERPKGSFSTLEIQRTEQGDSAMYLCASSFLPRVTDTQYFGPGTRLTVL.

This clonotype was detected ten times or more. The genes are TRBV20-1 and TRBJ2-7; 7 bases map to TRBD2. This CDR3 contains 11 residues. V lost 2 bases and J lost 13; bases outside the gene matches: 8. In germline, CDR1 is DFQATT, CDR2 SNEGSKA (reference sequence). CDR3 in DNA: TGCAGTGCTAGAAGCACGGGACTACGTTACTTC. Translation: CSARSTGLRYF.

The sample holds many counts of this clonotype. This chain links TRBV5-1 with TRBJ2-1, with 9 positions matching TRBD2. Germline CDR1 is SGHRS and CDR2 is YFSETQ. Trimming cost V 2 bases and J 0 bases; bases outside gene matches: 0. This CDR3 contains 15 residues. CDR3 DNA sequence: TGCGCCAGCAGCTTTAGCGGGAGCTCCTACAATGAGCAGTTCTTC. This encodes CASSFSGSSYNEQFF.

At least ten counts were recorded for this clonotype. The chain employs TRBV5-1 and TRBJ2-1, with D perhaps TRBD2 (5 bases). Germline V gene sequence: CDR1 SGHRS, CDR2 YFSETQ. This CDR3 is 16 amino acids long. Trimming stripped 4 bases from V and 0 bases from J, with 14 bases between. The CDR3 sequence is CASSVRALSSYNEQFF. CDR3 in DNA: TGCGCCAGCAGCGTGCGGGCTCTGAGCTCCTACAATGAGCAGTTCTTC.

This rearrangement joins TRBV5-1 to TRBJ2-7, with D unresolved. The germline CDR1 and CDR2 sequences are SGHRS and YFSETQ. V was shortened by 2 bases and J by 3 bases, with 15 bases between the two germline ends. The CDR3 is made up of 15 amino acids. Here the CDR3 DNA reads TGCGCCAGCAGCTTTACGCCCCTCCGTGGCTACGAGCAGTACTTC. Translating it yields CASSFTPLRGYEQYF. Combining the CDR3 with reference TRBV5-1 and TRBJ2-7 gives the whole variable domain KAGVTQTPRYLIKTRGQQVTLSCSPISGHRSVSWYQQTPGQGLQFLFEYFSETQRNKGNFPGRFSGRQFSNSRSEMNVSTLELGDSALYLCASSFTPLRGYEQYFGPGTRLTVT.

There are many counts of this clonotype. The rearrangement uses TRBV9 and TRBJ1-1, with 10 bases aligning to TRBD1. Looked up from germline, CDR1 is SGDLS and CDR2 is YYNGEE. CDR3 length: 16 amino acids. V was clipped by 0 bases and J by 5 bases; unmatched bases: 7. CDR3 protein: CASSVASGTGVTEAFF. Here the CDR3 DNA reads TGTGCCAGCAGCGTAGCCTCCGGGACAGGGGTGACTGAAGCTTTCTTT.

This clonotype was counted between two and nine times. The V and J genes are TRBV20-1 and TRBJ2-2; 7 nucleotides agree with TRBD2. The J segment lost 2 bases and the V segment lost 4 bases, leaving 7 bases of the junction unmatched. The germline CDR1 and CDR2 sequences are DFQATT and SNEGSKA (reference sequence). The CDR3 length is 15 residues. The DNA of the CDR3 is TGCAGTGCTATCCATGGCGGGGGAAACACCGGGGAGCTGTTTTTT. Protein sequence: CSAIHGGGNTGELFF.

This clonotype has at least ten counts. The genes are TRBV28 and TRBJ2-1; D remains ambiguous. Deletions cut 5 bases from V and 0 bases from J, with 14 bases between. Germline lookup yields CDR1 MDHEN and CDR2 SYDVKM. The CDR3 consists of 16 residues. In nucleotides, the CDR3 is TGTGCCAGCAGTACTCCAGTCCGAAGCTCCTACAATGAGCAGTTCTTC. Its protein product is CASSTPVRSSYNEQFF.

This clonotype was seen more than once but under ten times. The rearrangement links TRBV12-3 or TRBV12-4 to TRBJ1-3; D remains ambiguous. There are 14 residues in the CDR3. V gave up 1 base and J gave up 9 bases, with 13 bases separating them. The CDR3 reads CASSLGELMGTIYF. As DNA, the CDR3 is TGTGCCAGCAGTTTAGGGGAGTTGATGGGCACCATATATTTT.

This clonotype was observed a handful of times. This sequence joins TRBV20-1 and TRBJ2-7, with D possibly TRBD2 on 6 matching bases. Germline V gives CDR1 DFQATT, CDR2 SNEGSKA (reference sequence). Trimming took off 6 bases at V and 3 bases at J, with 18 bases between the two ends. This CDR3 comprises 14 residues. The CDR3: CSATPGTPHYEQYF. DNA for the CDR3: TGCAGTGCAACCCCCGGGACTCCACACTACGAGCAGTACTTC.

The J gene is TRBJ1-6, the V gene TRBV10-3; D gene uncertain. This CDR3 is 13 amino acids long. Per germline, CDR1 ENHRY and CDR2 SYGVKD. Trimming cost V 5 bases and J 9 bases, with 11 bases left between them. The CDR3 coding sequence is TGTGCCATCAGTCAAGACGAAGGTTCACCCCTCCACTTT. Translated: CAISQDEGSPLHF.

This clonotype occurred many times. The rearrangement uses TRBV12-3 or TRBV12-4 and TRBJ2-5; 7 positions agree with TRBD2. This CDR3 has 14 residues. V shed 2 bases and J 2 bases; nucleotides not matched to a gene: 2. Written as DNA, the CDR3 is TGTGCCAGCAGTTTACTAGCGGCACAAGAGACCCAGTACTTC. The encoded protein is CASSLLAAQETQYF.

V usage is TRBV6-1 and J usage is TRBJ1-3, with 7 bases fitting TRBD1. V was clipped by 2 bases and J by 7 bases; unmatched bases: 5. The length of the CDR3 is 14 residues. Germline V gene sequence: CDR1 MNHNS, CDR2 SASEGT. The DNA for the CDR3 is TGTGCCAGCAGTGAAACCAGGGGGTGGAACACCATATATTTT. It specifies CASSETRGWNTIYF.

The rearrangement uses TRBV12-3 or TRBV12-4 and TRBJ2-7; 8 positions agree with TRBD1. The CDR3 is 15 amino acids. With 6 bases clipped from V and 2 bases from J, the junction kept 9 bases outside the gene matches. The DNA of the CDR3 is TGTGCCAGCAGCACTCGGACAGGGTCGACCTACGAGCAGTACTTC. Encoded protein: CASSTRTGSTYEQYF.

This clonotype was seen a handful of times. This sequence joins TRBV20-1 and TRBJ2-7, with a possible D match to TRBD1 (6 bases). This CDR3 comprises 13 residues. Germline assignment: CDR1 DFQATT and CDR2 SNEGSKA (reference sequence). Trimming pared 1 base from V and 1 base from J, leaving 8 bases between. The CDR3 DNA is TGCAGTGCTAGAGGACAGGTTTCCTACGAGCAGTACTTC. This gives the protein CSARGQVSYEQYF.

This clonotype is a singleton in its sample. CDR3 in DNA: TGTGCCAGCAGTTTCATTTGGGAGCAGTTCTTC. It translates to CASSFIWEQFF. This rearrangement joins TRBV12-3 or TRBV12-4 to TRBJ2-1; D not certain. The CDR3 covers 11 residues. V was shortened by 3 bases and J by 10 bases, with 7 bases between the two germline ends.

V gene TRBV18 combines with J gene TRBJ1-2, with 8 bases fitting TRBD1. This CDR3 comprises 17 residues. After removal of 4 bases from V and 1 base from J, the junction contained 11 bases not matched to a gene. CDR1 KGHSH and CDR2 LQKENI come from the germline V gene. This CDR3 is CASSQLWDRSLNYGYTF. The CDR3, as DNA: TGTGCCAGCTCACAATTATGGGACAGGAGTCTTAACTATGGCTACACCTTC.

The CDR3 spells CASTGTNGNPGGEKLFF. Here the CDR3 DNA reads TGTGCCAGCACCGGGACGAACGGGAACCCGGGGGGTGAAAAACTGTTTTTT. The chain uses TRBV28 and TRBJ1-4; D is perhaps TRBD1 (5 bases). Germline CDR1 reads MDHEN; CDR2 reads SYDVKM. CDR3 size: 17 residues. The germline V and J ends were trimmed by 7 bases and 7 bases, with 25 bases remaining between them.

The chain links TRBV4-1 to TRBJ2-7, with D maybe TRBD2 (5 bases). Looked up from germline, CDR1 is MGHRA and CDR2 is YSYEKL. This CDR3 comprises 16 residues. V shed 1 base and J shed 0 bases, with 13 bases lying between them. CDR3 sequence (DNA): TGCGCCAGCAGCCAAGCAGCGGTCCCCGGCTCCTACGAGCAGTACTTC. Protein sequence: CASSQAAVPGSYEQYF.

V is TRBV7-3 and J is TRBJ1-2, with D perhaps matching TRBD1 (6 bases). Germline V lookup: CDR1 SGHTA, CDR2 FQGTGA. Trimming took 6 bases from V and 5 from J, leaving 10 bases between them. The CDR3 spans 12 residues. In DNA form, the CDR3 reads TGTGCCAGCAGACCACAGGGATATGGCTACACCTTC. Amino acids: CASRPQGYGYTF.

This clonotype was seen repeatedly, ten times or more. The CDR3 here is CASSFRYNEQFF. CDR3 DNA sequence: TGCGCCAGCAGCTTTCGGTACAATGAGCAGTTCTTC. The rearrangement joins TRBV5-1 to TRBJ2-1; no clear D gene. Germline CDR1 and CDR2: SGHRS and YFSETQ. V lost 2 bases and J lost 4, with 4 bases in between. The CDR3 loop spans 12 amino acids.

This clonotype was seen only a few times. This chain uses TRBV6-1 with TRBJ2-7, with D possibly being TRBD1 (5 bases). The CDR3 is made up of 17 amino acids. V was pared by 6 bases and J by 3 bases, with 24 bases between. CDR1 and CDR2 from the germline V gene are MNHNS and SASEGT. CDR3 DNA sequence: TGTGCCAGCAGCCTCGATAAATCCAGGGTTCTTGGCTACGAGCAGTACTTC. Amino acids: CASSLDKSRVLGYEQYF.

About this clonotype itself: A much larger clone is a single base away; this may be a read error. This sequence joins TRBV20-1 and TRBJ2-1, with 13 bases matching TRBD2. The CDR3 loop spans 14 amino acids. Germline CDR1 DFQATT, CDR2 SNEGSKA (reference sequence). V was pared by 6 bases and J by 7 bases, with 6 bases of the junction left unmatched. The CDR3 spells CSAHPGLAGNEQFF. The CDR3 DNA sequence: TGCAGTGCCCACCCGGGACTAGCGGGGAATGAGCAGTTCTTC.

The CDR3 coding sequence is TGTGCCAGCAGCTATGGACTAGCTCATTTCTACAATGAGCAGTTCTTC. Its translation: CASSYGLAHFYNEQFF. V and J are TRBV7-9 and TRBJ2-1, with TRBD2 matching 8 bases. Germline V gene lookup returns CDR1 SEHNR and CDR2 FQNEAQ (reference sequence). Losses at the gene ends were 4 bases for V and 3 bases for J; bases not matched to a gene: 8. The CDR3 covers 16 residues.

The sample holds many counts of this clonotype. The gene calls are TRBV4-1 and TRBJ2-4, with no clear D. CDR3 length equals 16 residues. The germline CDR1 and CDR2 sequences are MGHRA and YSYEKL. Trimming removed 0 bases from V and 0 bases from J, with 9 bases in between. The CDR3, as DNA: TGCGCCAGCAGCCAAGATGTCGTACTAGCCAAAAACATTCAGTACTTC. This translates into CASSQDVVLAKNIQYF.

This clonotype was detected ten times or more. The genes are TRBV12-3 or TRBV12-4 and TRBJ2-1, with 9 nucleotides matching TRBD2. V shed 3 bases, J shed 9 bases, and the junction held 12 bases outside the gene matches. The CDR3 has 16 amino acids. In DNA form, the CDR3 reads TGTGCCAGCAGTTTTTTCGCGGGAGGGGCGTATGGTGAGCAGTTCTTC. Protein sequence: CASSFFAGGAYGEQFF.

In its sample, this clonotype was seen many times. CDR3 sequence reads: CASSDRQGENIQYF. The CDR3 DNA reads as TGTGCCAGCAGCGACCGACAGGGAGAGAACATTCAGTACTTC. This chain connects TRBV4-2 to TRBJ2-4, with 7 bases matching TRBD1. Germline CDR1 reads LGHNA; CDR2 reads YNFKEQ. The CDR3 runs to 14 residues. Losses at the gene ends were 5 bases for V and 7 bases for J; bases not matched to a gene: 8.

In this sample, this clonotype turned up many times. This chain joins TRBV29-1 and TRBJ2-1; D not resolved. The CDR3 spans 14 residues. The germline V gene has CDR1 SQVTM and CDR2 ANQGSEA. V was shortened by 7 bases and J by 3 bases, with 16 bases between the two germline ends. The CDR3 is CSGNPLTGYNEQFF. As DNA, the CDR3 is TGCAGCGGCAACCCCCTGACGGGCTACAATGAGCAGTTCTTC.